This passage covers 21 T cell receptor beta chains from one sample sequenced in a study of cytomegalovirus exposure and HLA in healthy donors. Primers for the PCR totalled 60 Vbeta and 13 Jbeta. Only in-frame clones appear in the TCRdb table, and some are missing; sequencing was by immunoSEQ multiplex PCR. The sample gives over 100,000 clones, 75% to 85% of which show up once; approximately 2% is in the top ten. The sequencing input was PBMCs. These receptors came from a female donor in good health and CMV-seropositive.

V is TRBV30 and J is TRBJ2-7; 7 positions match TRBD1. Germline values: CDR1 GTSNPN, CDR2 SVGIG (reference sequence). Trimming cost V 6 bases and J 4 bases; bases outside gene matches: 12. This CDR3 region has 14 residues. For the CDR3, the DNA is TGTGCCTGTACCGCTGGGGGACAGCTATACGAGCAGTACTTC. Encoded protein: CACTAGGQLYEQYF. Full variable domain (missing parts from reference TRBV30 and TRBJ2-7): SQTIHQWPATLVQPVGSPLSLECTVEGTSNPNLYWYRQAAGRGLQLLFYSVGIGQISSEVPQNLSASRPQDRQFILSSKKLLLSDSGFYLCACTAGGQLYEQYFGPGTRLTVT.

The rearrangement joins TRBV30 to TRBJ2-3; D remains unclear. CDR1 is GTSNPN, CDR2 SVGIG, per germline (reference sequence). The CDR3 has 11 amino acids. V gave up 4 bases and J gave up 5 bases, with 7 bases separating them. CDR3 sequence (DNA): TGTGCCTGGACCTCGGTAGATACGCAGTATTTT. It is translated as CAWTSVDTQYF. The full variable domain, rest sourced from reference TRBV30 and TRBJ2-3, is SQTIHQWPATLVQPVGSPLSLECTVEGTSNPNLYWYRQAAGRGLQLLFYSVGIGQISSEVPQNLSASRPQDRQFILSSKKLLLSDSGFYLCAWTSVDTQYFGPGTRLTVL.

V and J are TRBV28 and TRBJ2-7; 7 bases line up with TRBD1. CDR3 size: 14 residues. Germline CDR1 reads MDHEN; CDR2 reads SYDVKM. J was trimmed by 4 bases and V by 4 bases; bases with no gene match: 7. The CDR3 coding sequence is TGTGCCAGCAGTTCTTACAGGGGTATGTACGAGCAGTACTTC. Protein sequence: CASSSYRGMYEQYF.

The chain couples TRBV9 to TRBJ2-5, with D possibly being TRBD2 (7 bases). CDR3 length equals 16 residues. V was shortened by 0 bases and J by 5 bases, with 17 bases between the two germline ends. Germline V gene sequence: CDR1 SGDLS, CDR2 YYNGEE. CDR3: CASSVGPSGGGETQYF. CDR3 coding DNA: TGTGCCAGCAGCGTAGGTCCTAGCGGAGGGGGGGAGACCCAGTACTTC.

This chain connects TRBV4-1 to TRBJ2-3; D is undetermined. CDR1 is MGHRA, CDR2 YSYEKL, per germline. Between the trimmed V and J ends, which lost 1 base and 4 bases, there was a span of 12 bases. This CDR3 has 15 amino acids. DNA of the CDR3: TGCGCCAGCAGCCAAGTGGGCTTGGTAGCAGATACGCAGTATTTT. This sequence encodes CASSQVGLVADTQYF.

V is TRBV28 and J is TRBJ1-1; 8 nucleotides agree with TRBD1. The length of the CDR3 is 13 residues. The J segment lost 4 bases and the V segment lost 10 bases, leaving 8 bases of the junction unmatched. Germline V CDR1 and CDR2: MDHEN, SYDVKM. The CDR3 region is CATLNDRGTEAFF. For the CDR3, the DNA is TGTGCCACCCTGAACGACAGGGGCACTGAAGCTTTCTTT. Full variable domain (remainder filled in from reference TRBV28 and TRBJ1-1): DVKVTQSSRYLVKRTGEKVFLECVQDMDHENMFWYRQDPGLGLRLIYFSYDVKMKEKGDIPEGYSVSREKKERFSLILESASTNQTSMYLCATLNDRGTEAFFGQGTRLTVV.

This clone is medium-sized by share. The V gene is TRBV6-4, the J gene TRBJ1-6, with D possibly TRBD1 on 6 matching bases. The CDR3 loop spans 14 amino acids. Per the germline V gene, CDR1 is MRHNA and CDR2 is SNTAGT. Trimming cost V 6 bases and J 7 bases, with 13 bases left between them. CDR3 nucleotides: TGTGCCAGCAGAGACACGGACAGAAATTCACCCCTCCACTTT. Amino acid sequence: CASRDTDRNSPLHF.

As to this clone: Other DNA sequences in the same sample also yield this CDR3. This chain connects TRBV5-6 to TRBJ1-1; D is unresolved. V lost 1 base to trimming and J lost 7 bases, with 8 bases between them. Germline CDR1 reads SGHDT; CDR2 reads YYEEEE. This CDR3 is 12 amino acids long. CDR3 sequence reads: CASSLSALEAFF. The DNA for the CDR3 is TGTGCCAGCAGCTTGTCAGCGCTTGAAGCTTTCTTT.

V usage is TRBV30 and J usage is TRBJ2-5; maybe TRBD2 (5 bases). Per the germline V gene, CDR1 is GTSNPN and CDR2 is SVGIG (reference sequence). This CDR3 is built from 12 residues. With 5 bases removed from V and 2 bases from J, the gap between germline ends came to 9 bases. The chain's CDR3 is CAWDPGQETQYF. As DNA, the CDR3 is TGTGCCTGGGATCCGGGACAAGAGACCCAGTACTTC.

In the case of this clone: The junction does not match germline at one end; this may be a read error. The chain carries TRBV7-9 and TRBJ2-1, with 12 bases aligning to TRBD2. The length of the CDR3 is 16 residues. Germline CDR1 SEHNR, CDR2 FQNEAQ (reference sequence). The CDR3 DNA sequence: TGTTCCAGCAGCCCAAGACTAGCGGGGGCCAGAAATGAGCAGTTCTTC. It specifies CSSSPRLAGARNEQFF.

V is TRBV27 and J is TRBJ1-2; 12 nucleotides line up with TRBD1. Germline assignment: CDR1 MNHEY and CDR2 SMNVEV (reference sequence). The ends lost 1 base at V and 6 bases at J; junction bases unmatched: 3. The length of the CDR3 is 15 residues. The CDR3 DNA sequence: TGTGCCAGCAGTTTATGGGGGACAGGGGGCCATGGCTACACCTTC. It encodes CASSLWGTGGHGYTF.

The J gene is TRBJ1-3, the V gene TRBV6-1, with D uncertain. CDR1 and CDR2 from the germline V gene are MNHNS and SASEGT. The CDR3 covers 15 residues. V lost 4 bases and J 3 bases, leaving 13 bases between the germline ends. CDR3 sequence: CASSAGDLLGNTIYF. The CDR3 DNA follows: TGTGCCAGCAGTGCGGGAGACTTGCTTGGAAACACCATATATTTT.

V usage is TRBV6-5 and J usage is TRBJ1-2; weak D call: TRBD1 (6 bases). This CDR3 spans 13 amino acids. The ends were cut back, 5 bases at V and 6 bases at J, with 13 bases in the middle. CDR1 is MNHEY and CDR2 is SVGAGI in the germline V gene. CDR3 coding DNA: TGTGCCAGCAGTGCGGACAGCCTGAATGGCTACACCTTC. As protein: CASSADSLNGYTF.

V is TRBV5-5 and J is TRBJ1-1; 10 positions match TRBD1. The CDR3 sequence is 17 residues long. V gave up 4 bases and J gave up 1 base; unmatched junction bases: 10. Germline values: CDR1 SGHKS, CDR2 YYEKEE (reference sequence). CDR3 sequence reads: CASSPGDRGLTNTEAFF. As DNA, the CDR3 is TGTGCCAGCAGCCCTGGGGACAGGGGTTTAACGAACACTGAAGCTTTCTTT. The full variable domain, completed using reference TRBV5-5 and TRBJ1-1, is DAGVTQSPTHLIKTRGQQVTLRCSPISGHKSVSWYQQVLGQGPQFIFQYYEKEERGRGNFPDRFSARQFPNYSSELNVNALLLGDSALYLCASSPGDRGLTNTEAFFGQGTRLTVV.

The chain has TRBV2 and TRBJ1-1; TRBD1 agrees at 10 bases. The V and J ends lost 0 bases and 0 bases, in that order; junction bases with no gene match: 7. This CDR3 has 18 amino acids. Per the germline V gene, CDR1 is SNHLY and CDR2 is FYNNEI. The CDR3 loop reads CASSEALFGTGVNTEAFF. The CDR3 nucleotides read TGTGCCAGCAGTGAAGCGCTTTTCGGGACAGGGGTGAACACTGAAGCTTTCTTT.

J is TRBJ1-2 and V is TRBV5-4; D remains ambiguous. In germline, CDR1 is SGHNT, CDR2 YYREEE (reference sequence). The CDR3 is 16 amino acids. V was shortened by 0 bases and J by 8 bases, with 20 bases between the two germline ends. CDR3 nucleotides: TGTGCCAGCAGCTTGGAAAACCGGGGTTCGCCCAGAGGCTACACCTTC. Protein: CASSLENRGSPRGYTF. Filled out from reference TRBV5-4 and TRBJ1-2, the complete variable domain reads ETGVTQSPTHLIKTRGQQVTLRCSSQSGHNTVSWYQQALGQGPQFIFQYYREEENGRGNFPPRFSGLQFPNYSSELNVNALELDDSALYLCASSLENRGSPRGYTFGSGTRLTVV.

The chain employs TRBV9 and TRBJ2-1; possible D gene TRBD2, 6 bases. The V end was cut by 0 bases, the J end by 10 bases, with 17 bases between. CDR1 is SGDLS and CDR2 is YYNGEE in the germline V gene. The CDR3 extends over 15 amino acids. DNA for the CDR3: TGTGCCAGCAGCGTAGAGGAGCGGGCCCTTGGGGAGCAGTTCTTC. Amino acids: CASSVEERALGEQFF.

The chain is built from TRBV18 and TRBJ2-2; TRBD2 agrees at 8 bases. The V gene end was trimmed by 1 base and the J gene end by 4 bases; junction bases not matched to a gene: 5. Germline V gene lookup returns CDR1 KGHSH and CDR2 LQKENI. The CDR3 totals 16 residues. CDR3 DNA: TGTGCCAGCTCACCACAAGCGGGAGCGACCACCGGGGAGCTGTTTTTT. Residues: CASSPQAGATTGELFF.

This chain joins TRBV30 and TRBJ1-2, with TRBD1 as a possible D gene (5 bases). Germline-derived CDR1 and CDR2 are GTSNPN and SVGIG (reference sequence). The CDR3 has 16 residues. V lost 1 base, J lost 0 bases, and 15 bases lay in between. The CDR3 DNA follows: TGTGCCTGGAGTGATTTCGACAGACCGGCTAACTATGGCTACACCTTC. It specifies CAWSDFDRPANYGYTF.

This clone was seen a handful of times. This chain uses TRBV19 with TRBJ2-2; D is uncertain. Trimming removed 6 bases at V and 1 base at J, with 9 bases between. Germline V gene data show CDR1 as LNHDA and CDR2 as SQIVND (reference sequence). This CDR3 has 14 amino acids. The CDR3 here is CASSAIVNTGELFF. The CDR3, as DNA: TGTGCCAGTAGCGCCATAGTGAACACCGGGGAGCTGTTTTTT.

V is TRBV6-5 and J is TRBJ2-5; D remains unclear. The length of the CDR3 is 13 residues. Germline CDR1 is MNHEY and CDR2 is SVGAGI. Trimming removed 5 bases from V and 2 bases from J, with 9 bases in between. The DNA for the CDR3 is TGTGCCAGCAGTAGACACAGACAAGAGACCCAGTACTTC. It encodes CASSRHRQETQYF.